The TCR beta chain under discussion was sequenced for a study of beta chain features in type 1 diabetes (dated by TCRdb to 2016 to 2018). Context from the whole study: Mean age, gender distribution, total cell number and subset yield were not different between patients and healthy donors. In the study, TCRB repertoires of sorted circulating CD4+ T cell subsets from recently diagnosed type 1 diabetes patients were compared with those of matched healthy donors. Regulatory and stem cell-like memory subsets were isolated from only 8 patients and 8 healthy donors, whereas naive and central memory subsets came from all 30 or so donors. A total of 90 million to 130 million sorted cells were examined across all samples, and a strong correlation was observed between cell number per subset and RNA yield. On the study overall, not on this receptor specifically: Patients with type 1 diabetes made fewer insertions and deleted more nucleotides at VDJ recombination sites, implying thymic rearrangement abnormalities. HLA sub-analyses involved small numbers of individuals, so any influence of HLA type on TCRB rearrangement remained unresolved. Shorter templates might be favored by PCR, yet because patient and control samples were amplified and corrected together, any such skew would affect both groups equally. Naive, central memory and regulatory TCRB repertoires appeared to be more alike among patients than among healthy donors. A moderate but significant shortening of TCRB CDR3 length was observed in type 1 diabetes patients in all four CD4+ subsets. Because cDNA was sequenced instead of genomic DNA, activated cells with high expression could be over-represented, although the groups did not differ in activation or CD3 levels.

Relative to germline, V is missing 5 bases and J is missing 1 base, with 3 bases of the junction outside any gene match. Taken from the germline V gene (reference sequence), the CDR1 and CDR2 loops are MNHNY and SVGAGI. Spanning cysteine to phenylalanine, the CDR3 consists of 15 amino acids. Only the CDR3 portion is preserved as DNA: 45 bases, with reading frame beginning at the first base. Each donor gave one peripheral blood draw, approximately 0.11 L on average, collected into heparinised tubes. A BD FACSAria II was used to sort naive, central memory, regulatory and stem cell-like memory CD4+ T cells with a panel that included CD45RO, CCR7, CD25, CD127, CD95 and CD27. Every sorted population had a purity above 95%. Right away, PBMCs were isolated by Lymphoprep density gradient centrifugation and were stained directly, with no culture step. So that batch effects would be minimized, each experiment stained and sorted samples in pairs, pairing one healthy donor with one patient.

The entire amount of isolated RNA was reverse transcribed using the High Capacity cDNA Reverse Transcription Kit, so the sequenced TCRB transcripts were expressed ones. Deep immunoSEQ sequencing was applied to naive, central memory and regulatory T cell samples, giving an average of roughly 3.5 million total reads per sample. Sorted cells were lysed in RLT buffer and RNA was extracted with DNase-treated RNeasy Micro or Mini kits, depending on cell number. To prevent cross-contamination, every cell subset was processed on its own, while patient and healthy donor samples were processed together. The immunoSEQ multiplex PCR was used to amplify TCRB sequences from cDNA, generating 87-bp fragments that spanned the CDR3 region. Sequencing of the amplicons was done on the Illumina HiSeq platform. As for how the authors treated the data: PCR bias was computationally corrected using synthetic template baselines, reads within Hamming distance 2 were collapsed, and singletons that could not be merged were discarded. Reads were aligned against IMGT to assign V, D and J genes, CDR3 length and insertions or deletions at six rearrangement sites. Within each subset, clonotype counts were normalized to sorted cell number, and only after that were true diversity and Gini coefficients computed with the tcR R package. Repertoire sharing was quantified using the overlap coefficient calculated on TCRB nucleotide sequences. The table comes from immuneACCESS by way of TCRdb, which keeps in-frame sequences with V and J called. Part of the clones is missing from these tables; in studies checked, under half for an unresolved V gene and the rest for unknown reasons. That table supplies the V and J calls and clone size; D and trimming were determined from the DNA. This sample holds some 150,000 clones; roughly 48% were observed only once. The top ten constitute 0.35% to 0.5% of the sample.

About this clone: Its antigen remains unidentified. No base qualities exist here, and no much larger clone lies one base off it.

Sequenced material: Tregs from blood. Per the publication, the cell subset or site label means: regulatory CD4+ T cells. This TCR was sampled from a man aged 18 to 29 in good health. The V and J segments used are TRBV6-6 and TRBJ1-5; 9 of the junction bases match TRBD1. The CDR3 protein sequence reads: CASSKDRGSNQPQHF. The bases are TGTGCCAGCAGTAAGGACAGGGGAAGCAATCAGCCCCAGCATTTT.